This is a list of T cell receptor beta chains from one sample in a study of CD8 T cells in Susac syndrome. TCRdb ran MiXCR on the immunoSEQ multiplex PCR reads and lists one entry per CDR3 protein. The data show under 350,000 distinct CDR3 sequences, around 90% seen once. Sequenced input: CD4+ T cells from PBMCs. The receptors derive from a human donor with multiple sclerosis. Both conserved end residues are part of each CDR3. D genes are given only for firm matches.

TRBJ2-4 | NA | TRBV3-1 | TGTGCCAGCAGCCAAGAGGCAGGACCCAAACCCATAGCCAAAAACATTCAGTACTTC | CASSQEAGPKPIAKNIQYF
TRBJ2-5 | NA | TRBV29-1 | TGCAGCGTTGAGATCCTACAAGAGACCCAGTACTTC | CSVEILQETQYF
TRBJ2-4 | NA | TRBV19 | TGTGCCAGTAGTATAGGGTCAATCGGGGAGAACATTCAGTACTTC | CASSIGSIGENIQYF
TRBJ2-1 | NA | TRBV4-2 | TGTGCCAGCCAGCAAGAACCCTCCGAGGGTAGTTTGGGCAATGAGCAGTTCTTC | CASQQEPSEGSLGNEQFF
TRBJ2-3 | TRBD2 | TRBV20-1 | TGCAGTGCTAGTGCGGGAGTTGGAGATACGCAGTATTTT | CSASAGVGDTQYF
TRBJ2-7 | TRBD2 | TRBV7-2 | TGTGCCAGCAGCCAAATCACGGCTAGCGGCACTGGATCTCCCTACGAGCAGTACTTC | CASSQITASGTGSPYEQYF
TRBJ2-1 | TRBD2 | TRBV7-3 | TGTGCCAGCAGCCCCGGGACTAGCGGCCACGGGGGGGATGAGCAGTTCTTC | CASSPGTSGHGGDEQFF
TRBJ2-7 | NA | TRBV7-9 | TGTGCCAGCAGCTCGGCAGGGGCCGAGCAGTACTTC | CASSSAGAEQYF
TRBJ1-4 | NA | TRBV6-1 | TGTGCCAGCAGTGGGGACGACGACCCTGCAACTAATGAAAAACTGTTTTTT | CASSGDDDPATNEKLFF
TRBJ2-7 | NA | TRBV14 | TGTGCCAGCAGCCAGTACTACGAGCAGTACTTC | CASSQYYEQYF